This entry concerns a single T cell receptor beta chain. The protocol was immunoSEQ multiplex PCR, while the TCRdb copy is restricted to in-frame clones and leaves out a portion. Of some 200,000 clones in the sample, approximately 84% were seen once. This entry comes from a study of blood T cell repertoires in COVID-19. Study at large: PBMCs, B-cell-depleted T cells, or T cells were the source of the cDNA or gDNA that made up the material.

There are 14 residues in the CDR3. V lost 5 bases to trimming and J lost 10 bases, with 15 bases between them. The V gene's germline CDR1 is MNHEY and CDR2 SVGAGI. Sequencing used peripheral blood. The sequence came from a man at least 80 years old with acute or convalescent COVID-19. The chain has TRBV6-5 and TRBJ1-6, with TRBD1 as a possible D gene (5 bases). The CDR3 is CASSRGGVASPLHF. CDR3 DNA: TGTGCCAGCAGTCGTGGGGGGGTTGCGTCACCCCTCCACTTT.